The 21 T cell receptor beta chains in this list originate from one sample, sequenced in a study of blood T cell repertoires in COVID-19. The data were produced by immunoSEQ multiplex PCR, yet TCRdb's version contains in-frame clones alone and is incomplete. The sample carries 300,000 to 350,000 clones, roughly 86% recorded once. The source material was peripheral blood. The source of these receptors is a woman aged 65 to 85 with COVID-19, enrolled during active disease.

The chain is built from TRBV10-3 and TRBJ2-1; maybe TRBD2 (6 bases). Germline-derived CDR1 and CDR2 are ENHRY and SYGVKD. CDR3 length: 17 amino acids. With 6 bases removed from V and 4 bases from J, the gap between germline ends came to 22 bases. CDR3 nucleotide sequence: TGTGCCATCAGCGAAAGACGGGACTCCCGGGGGTACAATGAGCAGTTCTTC. Its translation is CAISERRDSRGYNEQFF.

V usage is TRBV28 and J usage is TRBJ2-6; TRBD1 aligns across 11 bases. After removal of 5 bases from V and 2 bases from J, the junction contained 8 bases not matched to a gene. Germline CDR1 MDHEN, CDR2 SYDVKM. The CDR3 is 18 residues long. CDR3 bases: TGTGCCAGCAGTCCCCGGGACAGGGGGAGAGCTGGGGCCAACGTCCTGACTTTC. It yields the protein CASSPRDRGRAGANVLTF.

The chain employs TRBV6-5 and TRBJ2-7; 10 positions agree with TRBD1. There are 15 residues in the CDR3. Germline V gene data show CDR1 as MNHEY and CDR2 as SVGAGI. The ends lost 2 bases at V and 2 bases at J; junction bases unmatched: 3. The CDR3 DNA is TGTGCCAGCAGTTACGGGACAGGGGTAACCTACGAGCAGTACTTC. The encoded protein is CASSYGTGVTYEQYF.

This chain links TRBV30 with TRBJ2-7, with no clear D. Trimming removed 3 bases from V and 3 bases from J, with 6 bases in between. Germline V gene lookup returns CDR1 GTSNPN and CDR2 SVGIG (reference sequence). The CDR3 totals 11 residues. CDR3: CAWRLNYEQYF. CDR3 sequence (DNA): TGTGCCTGGAGGTTAAACTACGAGCAGTACTTC. Combining the CDR3 with reference TRBV30 and TRBJ2-7 gives the whole variable domain SQTIHQWPATLVQPVGSPLSLECTVEGTSNPNLYWYRQAAGRGLQLLFYSVGIGQISSEVPQNLSASRPQDRQFILSSKKLLLSDSGFYLCAWRLNYEQYFGPGTRLTVT.

The chain links TRBV7-9 to TRBJ2-7, with 12 bases identical to TRBD1. CDR3 length: 15 amino acids. Germline V CDR1 and CDR2: SEHNR, FQNEAQ (reference sequence). Trimming at V came to 5 bases and at J to 6 bases, leaving 8 bases not matched to a gene. This CDR3 is CASSVGTGGISEQYF. Written as DNA, the CDR3 is TGTGCCAGCAGCGTAGGGACAGGGGGCATCTCCGAGCAGTACTTC.

The chain recombines TRBV7-2 with TRBJ2-1; 7 bases match TRBD1. Looked up from germline, CDR1 is SGHTA and CDR2 is FQGNSA. This CDR3 is built from 16 residues. The J segment lost 0 bases and the V segment lost 1 base, leaving 3 bases of the junction unmatched. Here the CDR3 reads CASSLDRDSSYNEQFF. The CDR3 DNA reads as TGTGCCAGCAGCTTAGACCGGGACAGCTCCTACAATGAGCAGTTCTTC.

The chain joins TRBV24-1 to TRBJ1-2; D possibly corresponds to TRBD1 (6 bases). The CDR3 consists of 13 residues. Germline V gives CDR1 KGHDR, CDR2 SFDVKD. V lost 7 bases to trimming and J lost 8 bases, with 16 bases between them. The CDR3 sequence: CATSDTGRGGYTF. In DNA, the CDR3 is TGTGCCACCAGCGATACAGGGAGGGGCGGCTACACCTTC.

The chain couples TRBV30 to TRBJ1-2; 9 nucleotides match TRBD1. V lost 5 bases, J lost 4 bases, and 11 bases stayed unmatched. Germline V gene data show CDR1 as GTSNPN and CDR2 as SVGIG (reference sequence). The length of the CDR3 is 15 residues. Here the CDR3 reads CAWAPGQGSFYGYTF. For the CDR3, the DNA is TGTGCCTGGGCCCCCGGACAGGGGAGTTTCTATGGCTACACCTTC. Using reference TRBV30 and TRBJ1-2 for the parts outside the CDR3, the full variable domain is SQTIHQWPATLVQPVGSPLSLECTVEGTSNPNLYWYRQAAGRGLQLLFYSVGIGQISSEVPQNLSASRPQDRQFILSSKKLLLSDSGFYLCAWAPGQGSFYGYTFGSGTRLTVV.

The J gene is TRBJ2-5, the V gene TRBV3-1 (or the pseudogene TRBV3-2); no clear D gene. Germline V lookup: CDR1 LGHDT, CDR2 YNNKEL (reference sequence). The CDR3 runs to 11 residues. V lost 5 bases and J 4 bases, leaving 5 bases between the germline ends. In nucleotides, the CDR3 is TGTGCCAGCAGCGTCGGAGAGACCCAGTACTTC. Its translation: CASSVGETQYF.

The chain recombines TRBV19 with TRBJ2-7; 8 bases map to TRBD1. V shed 4 bases, J shed 3 bases, and the junction held 5 bases outside the gene matches. The CDR3 spans 14 residues. The V gene's germline CDR1 is LNHDA and CDR2 SQIVND (reference sequence). This CDR3 is CASSNGGQVYEQYF. The CDR3, as DNA: TGTGCCAGTAGTAATGGGGGACAGGTCTACGAGCAGTACTTC.

The CDR3 reads CASGSSGTSGDQETQYF. Here the CDR3 DNA reads TGTGCTAGTGGTTCCTCCGGGACTAGCGGGGACCAAGAGACCCAGTACTTC. The V and J genes are TRBV12-5 and TRBJ2-5; 13 nucleotides agree with TRBD2. Germline lookup yields CDR1 LGHNT and CDR2 FRNRAP. The length of the CDR3 is 17 residues. Germline trimming cut 4 bases from V and 0 bases from J; bases unmatched to any gene: 5. The complete variable domain, with remaining parts taken from reference TRBV12-5 and TRBJ2-5, reads DARVTQTPRHKVTEMGQEVTMRCQPILGHNTVFWYRQTMMQGLELLAYFRNRAPLDDSGMPKDRFSAEMPDATLATLKIQPSEPRDSAVYFCASGSSGTSGDQETQYFGPGTRLLVL.

The chain carries TRBV6-6 and TRBJ1-1, with 7 bases that match TRBD1. The CDR3 length is 13 residues. CDR1 and CDR2 from the germline V gene are MNHNY and SVGAGI (reference sequence). Unmatched junction bases numbered 3, after V lost 5 bases and J lost 3 bases. CDR3 in amino acids: CASSQDRDTEAFF. The CDR3 DNA reads TGTGCCAGCAGTCAAGACAGGGACACTGAAGCTTTCTTT.

The chain is built from TRBV4-1 and TRBJ1-1; 8 bases line up with TRBD1. CDR1 is MGHRA and CDR2 is YSYEKL in the germline V gene. V lost 4 bases and J lost 1; bases outside the gene matches: 5. The CDR3 length is 15 residues. CDR3 region: CASSPRGLGNTEAFF. CDR3 sequence (DNA): TGCGCCAGCAGCCCCAGGGGGCTTGGGAACACTGAAGCTTTCTTT.

The chain links TRBV19 to TRBJ1-5, with a possible D match to TRBD1 (6 bases). Trimming stripped 3 bases from V and 2 bases from J, with 11 bases between. CDR3 length: 15 residues. Per germline, CDR1 LNHDA and CDR2 SQIVND (reference sequence). The CDR3: CASSISTGGNQPQHF. The CDR3 nucleotides read TGTGCCAGTAGTATTTCGACAGGTGGCAATCAGCCCCAGCATTTT.

This sequence joins TRBV6-6 and TRBJ1-1; 8 nucleotides align to TRBD1. This CDR3 has 11 amino acids. Germline CDR1 MNHNY, CDR2 SVGAGI (reference sequence). J was trimmed by 10 bases and V by 5 bases; bases with no gene match: 3. The CDR3 coding sequence is TGTGCCAGCAGTCGAGACAGGGGAGCTTTCTTT. Its protein product is CASSRDRGAFF.

The V call is TRBV30, the J call TRBJ1-2, with a tentative D call TRBD1 (5 bases). Germline V gives CDR1 GTSNPN, CDR2 SVGIG (reference sequence). V lost 3 bases to trimming and J lost 6 bases, with 11 bases between them. The CDR3 has 12 amino acids. As DNA, the CDR3 is TGTGCCTGGAGCTGGAGGGGTAATGGCTACACCTTC. Translated, it gives CAWSWRGNGYTF.

This chain uses TRBV29-1 with TRBJ2-3, with a possible D match to TRBD2 (5 bases). The length of the CDR3 is 12 residues. Germline loops: CDR1 SQVTM, CDR2 ANQGSEA. The CDR3, as DNA: TGCGCAGCCGGGGAAGCAACAGATACGCAGTATTTT. This encodes CAAGEATDTQYF.

The chain links TRBV29-1 to TRBJ1-1; no reliable D call. This CDR3 is 13 amino acids long. V lost 5 bases and J lost 0, with 10 bases in between. Germline V gene lookup returns CDR1 SQVTM and CDR2 ANQGSEA. The DNA of the CDR3 is TGCAGCGTTCAGTTTCTCATGAACACTGAAGCTTTCTTT. Protein sequence: CSVQFLMNTEAFF.

The rearrangement links TRBV7-6 to TRBJ1-1, with a possible D match to TRBD1 (5 bases). CDR3 length: 15 residues. Deletions cut 4 bases from V and 0 bases from J, with 12 bases between. The germline V gene has CDR1 SGHVS and CDR2 FNYEAQ. CDR3 loop: CASSSGGALNTEAFF. The CDR3 nucleotides are TGTGCCAGCAGCTCAGGAGGGGCGTTGAACACTGAAGCTTTCTTT.

This sequence joins TRBV7-2 and TRBJ1-2; D not resolved. Germline assignment: CDR1 SGHTA and CDR2 FQGNSA. This CDR3 is built from 13 residues. V shed 4 bases and J shed 4 bases, with 10 bases lying between them. This CDR3 is CASSSPIVYGYTF. CDR3 DNA sequence: TGTGCCAGCAGCTCTCCTATTGTCTATGGCTACACCTTC.

The gene calls are TRBV27 and TRBJ1-5; the match to TRBD1 covers 9 bases. V shed 5 bases and J 1 base; nucleotides not matched to a gene: 3. The CDR3 sequence is 15 residues long. Looked up from germline, CDR1 is MNHEY and CDR2 is SMNVEV (reference sequence). The DNA for the CDR3 is TGTGCCAGCAGTATGGGGACAGGGAGCAATCAGCCCCAGCATTTT. It encodes CASSMGTGSNQPQHF.